This paragraph reports one T cell receptor (beta chain). With 1 base removed from V and 3 bases from J, the gap between germline ends came to 14 bases. This CDR3 has 15 residues. The germline V gene encodes CDR1 SGHNT and CDR2 YYREEE (reference sequence). The sample originates from a study of long-term antiretroviral therapy in people with HIV. It was version v3.0 of the immunoSEQ assay that was run at survey level. Some clones are missing from TCRdb's copy, which holds only in-frame ones; the method was immunoSEQ multiplex PCR. Of some 20,000 clones listed, roughly nine tenths are singletons. This receptor was obtained from a middle-aged man with HIV. The J gene is TRBJ2-7, the V gene TRBV5-4; D may correspond to TRBD1 or TRBD2 (6 bases each). The material was unsorted PBMCs, obtained 0.5 years after starting antiretroviral therapy. The DNA of the CDR3 is TGTGCCAGCAGCTTGAAGGGAGGAGGGGGCTACGAGCAGTACTTC. It yields the protein CASSLKGGGGYEQYF.